Below, 16 T cell receptor beta chains from the same sample are listed, as sequenced in a study of shared clonotypes between healthy human individuals. Clones were read by immunoSEQ multiplex PCR, and TCRdb kept only the in-frame ones, dropping some. The sample has 2 million to 3 million clones; 80% to 95% are singletons. Sequencing was done on a sample of naive CD4+ T cells from PBMCs. Subset given: CD45RA+ positively selected. Receptors originate from a man between 18 and 29 years old in good health. Some clones in this sample may be carry-over from other donors' samples.

This sequence joins TRBV18 and TRBJ1-5, with 7 bases fitting TRBD1. CDR3 length: 18 amino acids. The V gene end was trimmed by 4 bases and the J gene end by 2 bases; junction bases not matched to a gene: 14. Germline V gene lookup returns CDR1 KGHSH and CDR2 LQKENI. CDR3: CASSRGVGGGAGNQPQHF. CDR3 nucleotides: TGTGCCAGCTCACGGGGGGTCGGAGGGGGCGCGGGCAATCAGCCCCAGCATTTT.

The chain is built from TRBV19 and TRBJ2-1, with 12 positions matching TRBD2. V was clipped by 4 bases and J by 3 bases; unmatched bases: 13. The CDR3 has 19 residues. Germline V gene sequence: CDR1 LNHDA, CDR2 SQIVND (reference sequence). CDR3: CASSKGRTSGTQNYNEQFF. The CDR3 DNA follows: TGTGCCAGTAGTAAGGGGAGGACTAGCGGGACCCAGAACTACAATGAGCAGTTCTTC.

The rearrangement links TRBV4-2 to TRBJ1-2, with TRBD1 identical over 9 bases. This CDR3 region has 15 residues. V lost 0 bases, J lost 5 bases, and 4 bases stayed unmatched. Germline CDR1 reads LGHNA; CDR2 reads YNFKEQ. The CDR3 spells CASSQDGTGIYGYTF. The DNA for the CDR3 is TGTGCCAGCAGCCAAGATGGGACAGGGATTTATGGCTACACCTTC.

The chain joins TRBV5-1 to TRBJ2-7, with D maybe TRBD1 (6 bases). Germline assignment: CDR1 SGHRS and CDR2 YFSETQ. The germline V and J ends were trimmed by 0 bases and 3 bases, with 13 bases remaining between them. The CDR3 contains 15 residues. This chain's CDR3 is CASSLGGHSNYEQYF. The CDR3 bases are TGCGCCAGCAGCTTGGGGGGGCACAGCAACTACGAGCAGTACTTC.

As for this clone: The same CDR3 arises from other DNA sequences in this sample as well. This chain joins TRBV18 and TRBJ2-5; D possibly corresponds to TRBD1 (6 bases). The CDR3 totals 14 residues. CDR1 is KGHSH and CDR2 is LQKENI in the germline V gene. V was pared by 2 bases and J by 5 bases, with 12 bases between. The CDR3 sequence: CASSPGGGSETQYF. CDR3 DNA: TGTGCCAGCTCACCAGGTGGGGGCTCGGAGACCCAGTACTTC.

This chain joins TRBV6-4 and TRBJ2-1, with TRBD2 identical over 13 bases. V shed 5 bases and J 0 bases; nucleotides not matched to a gene: 4. The CDR3 contains 17 residues. From germline, CDR1 is MRHNA and CDR2 SNTAGT. In nucleotides, the CDR3 is TGTGCCAGCAGTAGGACTAGCGGGAGTACCTCCTACAATGAGCAGTTCTTC. This translates into CASSRTSGSTSYNEQFF.

V is TRBV27 and J is TRBJ2-7; TRBD2 matches at 7 bases. The V segment lost 6 bases and the J segment 2 bases; nucleotides outside the gene matches: 10. This CDR3 contains 15 residues. CDR1 is MNHEY and CDR2 is SMNVEV in the germline V gene (reference sequence). CDR3 protein: CASSSRGAGAYEQYF. The CDR3 DNA is TGTGCCAGCAGCAGCAGAGGGGCGGGAGCCTACGAGCAGTACTTC.

The V call is TRBV6-5, the J call TRBJ2-7; 8 nucleotides align to TRBD1. CDR1 and CDR2 (germline): MNHEY, SVGAGI. V lost 8 bases and J lost 2; bases outside the gene matches: 8. CDR3 length: 14 amino acids. As DNA, the CDR3 is TGTGCCAGCGGTACCGGGACAGGACCCTACGAGCAGTACTTC. Amino acid sequence: CASGTGTGPYEQYF.

As for this clone: Only one base separates this from a far larger clonotype, so it likely reflects a read error. The same CDR3 arises from other DNA sequences in this sample as well. The rearrangement uses TRBV7-2 and TRBJ1-1; D is ambiguous. The CDR3 length is 13 residues. Trimming cost V 1 base and J 1 base, with 4 bases left between them. CDR1 SGHTA and CDR2 FQGNSA come from the germline V gene. CDR3 sequence reads: CASSLGRNTEAFF. In nucleotides, the CDR3 is TGTGCCAGCAGCTTAGGCAGGAACACTGAAGCTTTCTTT. Complete variable domain (other parts from reference TRBV7-2 and TRBJ1-1): GAGVSQSPSNKVTEKGKDVELRCDPISGHTALYWYRQSLGQGLEFLIYFQGNSAPDKSGLPSDRFSAERTGGSVSTLTIQRTQQEDSAVYLCASSLGRNTEAFFGQGTRLTVV.

The rearrangement joins TRBV11-2 to TRBJ2-4, with D unclear. Germline CDR1 is SGHAT and CDR2 is FQNNGV. Trimming took off 2 bases at V and 0 bases at J, with 11 bases between the two ends. The CDR3 loop spans 16 amino acids. CDR3 sequence reads: CASSLNAFIAKNIQYF. The CDR3 nucleotides are TGTGCCAGCAGCTTAAATGCATTCATAGCCAAAAACATTCAGTACTTC.

Written as DNA, the CDR3 is TGCGCCAGCAGCTTGGTTGGAATTTGGGCAGCGAGCAATGAGCAGTTCTTC. This translates into CASSLVGIWAASNEQFF. This chain connects TRBV5-1 to TRBJ2-1; no reliable D call. Germline V gene sequence: CDR1 SGHRS, CDR2 YFSETQ. With 0 bases removed from V and 6 bases from J, the gap between germline ends came to 19 bases. This CDR3 comprises 17 residues.

The chain couples TRBV27 to TRBJ1-1; 7 nucleotides match TRBD1. V trimming: 7 bases; J trimming: 3 bases; junction bases outside the gene matches: 8. The CDR3 is made up of 14 amino acids. CDR1 and CDR2 (germline): MNHEY, SMNVEV (reference sequence). The CDR3 DNA is TGTGCCAGCACAAACTCCAGGGGGTACACTGAAGCTTTCTTT. Its translation: CASTNSRGYTEAFF.

The CDR3 DNA sequence: TGTGCCAGCTTGTGGACAGGGGGCTTTGAAAAACTGTTTTTT. Encoded protein: CASLWTGGFEKLFF. This chain connects TRBV6-1 to TRBJ1-4; 11 bases map to TRBD1. Trimming cost V 8 bases and J 7 bases; bases outside gene matches: 6. Germline values: CDR1 MNHNS, CDR2 SASEGT. The CDR3 sequence is 14 residues long.

V is TRBV30 and J is TRBJ2-3; D is possibly TRBD2 (7 bases). V lost 5 bases to trimming and J lost 2 bases, with 11 bases between them. Per germline, CDR1 GTSNPN and CDR2 SVGIG (reference sequence). The CDR3 sequence is 13 residues long. The CDR3 spells CAWDGGPTDTQYF. CDR3 sequence (DNA): TGTGCCTGGGACGGGGGGCCCACAGATACGCAGTATTTT.

A few counts support this clone. This rearrangement joins TRBV5-4 to TRBJ1-1; D is uncertain. V lost 3 bases and J 0 bases, leaving 9 bases between the germline ends. Germline V gives CDR1 SGHNT, CDR2 YYREEE (reference sequence). The CDR3 runs to 14 residues. This CDR3 is CASSYGLLNTEAFF. The CDR3 DNA reads as TGTGCCAGCAGCTATGGACTTTTGAACACTGAAGCTTTCTTT.

The V call is TRBV5-1, the J call TRBJ2-7, with unresolved D. CDR1 SGHRS and CDR2 YFSETQ come from the germline V gene. Trimming removed 4 bases at V and 2 bases at J, with 4 bases between. The CDR3 spans 11 residues. In DNA form, the CDR3 reads TGCGCCAGCAGCGACGCCTACGAGCAGTACTTC. As protein: CASSDAYEQYF.